This T cell receptor (beta chain) was captured in a study of cytomegalovirus exposure and HLA in healthy donors. This PCR relied on a set of 60 Vbeta primers and 13 Jbeta primers. Only in-frame clones appear in the TCRdb table, and some are missing; sequencing was by immunoSEQ multiplex PCR. Of approximately 150,000 clones in the sample, around 88% were seen once. The CDR3 length is 12 residues. Germline CDR1 is MGHRA and CDR2 is YSYEKL. V dropped 3 bases and J dropped 9 bases, with 9 bases sitting between them. The receptor's source is a woman in her thirties in good health and CMV-seronegative. The sequenced material came from PBMCs. V is TRBV4-1 and J is TRBJ1-5, with D uncertain. In DNA, the CDR3 is TGCGCCAGCAGCCAGGGTACGGGGCCCCAGCATTTT. This encodes CASSQGTGPQHF.